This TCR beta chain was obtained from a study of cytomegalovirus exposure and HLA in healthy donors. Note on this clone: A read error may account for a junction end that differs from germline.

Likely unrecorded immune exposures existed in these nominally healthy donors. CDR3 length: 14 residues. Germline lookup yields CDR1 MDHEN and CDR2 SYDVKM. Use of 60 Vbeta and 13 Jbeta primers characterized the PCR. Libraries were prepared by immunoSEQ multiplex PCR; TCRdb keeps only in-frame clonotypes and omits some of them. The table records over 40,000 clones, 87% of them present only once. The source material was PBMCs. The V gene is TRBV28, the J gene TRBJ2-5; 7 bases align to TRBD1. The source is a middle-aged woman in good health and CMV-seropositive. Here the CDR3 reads CASNLPGQQETQYF. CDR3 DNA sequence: TGTGCCAGCAATTTACCGGGACAGCAAGAGACCCAGTACTTC.